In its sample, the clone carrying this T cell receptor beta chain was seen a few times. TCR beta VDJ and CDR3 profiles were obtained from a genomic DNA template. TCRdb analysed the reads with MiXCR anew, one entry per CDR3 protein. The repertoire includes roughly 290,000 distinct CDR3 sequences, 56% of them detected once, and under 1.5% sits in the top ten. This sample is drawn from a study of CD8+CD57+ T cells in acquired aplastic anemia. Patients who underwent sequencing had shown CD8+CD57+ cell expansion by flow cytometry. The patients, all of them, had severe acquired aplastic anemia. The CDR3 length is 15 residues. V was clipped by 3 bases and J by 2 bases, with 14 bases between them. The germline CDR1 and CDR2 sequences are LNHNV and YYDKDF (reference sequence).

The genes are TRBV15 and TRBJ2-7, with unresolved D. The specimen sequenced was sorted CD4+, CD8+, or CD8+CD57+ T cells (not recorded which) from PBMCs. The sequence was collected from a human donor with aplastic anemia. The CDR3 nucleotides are TGTGCCACCAGCAGGGGATCTCATACAGCCTACGAGCAGTACTTC. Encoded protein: CATSRGSHTAYEQYF. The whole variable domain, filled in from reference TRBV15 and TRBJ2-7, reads DAMVIQNPRYQVTQFGKPVTLSCSQTLNHNVMYWYQQKSSQAPKLLFHYYDKDFNNEADTPDNFQSRRPNTSFCFLDIRSPGLGDTAMYLCATSRGSHTAYEQYFGPGTRLTVT.